These 21 T cell receptor beta chains originate from one sample sequenced in a study of cytomegalovirus exposure and HLA in healthy donors. Using immunoSEQ multiplex PCR, the repertoire was profiled, and TCRdb retains in-frame clones only, with some absent. The table lists some 170,000 clones, about 90% of them singletons, with around 4.4% in the top ten. The sample consisted of PBMCs. These receptors were collected from a man younger than 35 in good health and CMV-seropositive.

This clone was observed a few times. CDR3 sequence: CASSVRFGRAHEQYF. CDR3 bases: TGTGCCAGCAGTGTACGGTTTGGCAGGGCACACGAGCAGTACTTC. The chain has TRBV6-1 and TRBJ2-7, with D possibly being TRBD1 (5 bases). There are 15 residues in the CDR3. The V and J ends lost 4 bases and 5 bases respectively, with 18 bases between them. The V gene's germline CDR1 is MNHNS and CDR2 SASEGT.

This chain connects TRBV11-2 to TRBJ2-7; 10 bases are a match to TRBD2. V lost 6 bases, J lost 1 base, and 6 bases stayed unmatched. Looked up from germline, CDR1 is SGHAT and CDR2 is FQNNGV. This CDR3 has 15 amino acids. The CDR3 coding sequence is TGTGCCAGCAGGTCGACTAGCGGGTTTTCCTACGAGCAGTACTTC. Its translation is CASRSTSGFSYEQYF.

The rearrangement uses TRBV5-4 and TRBJ1-3; TRBD1 aligns across 7 bases. V lost 5 bases and J lost 1; bases outside the gene matches: 3. CDR3 size: 14 residues. CDR1 SGHNT and CDR2 YYREEE come from the germline V gene (reference sequence). As DNA, the CDR3 is TGTGCCAGCAGACTACAGGGGTCTGGAAACACCATATATTTT. It codes for CASRLQGSGNTIYF.

This clone showed up just once. The chain combines TRBV2 with TRBJ2-1, with TRBD2 matching 11 bases. Germline trimming cut 5 bases from V and 8 bases from J; bases unmatched to any gene: 11. Germline CDR1 SNHLY, CDR2 FYNNEI. The CDR3 is 16 amino acids. As DNA, the CDR3 is TGTGCCAGCAGTCGAAATAGCGGGAGGGCCGGAGATGAGCAGTTCTTC. As protein: CASSRNSGRAGDEQFF. Full variable domain (outside the CDR3, taken from reference TRBV2 and TRBJ2-1): EPEVTQTPSHQVTQMGQEVILRCVPISNHLYFYWYRQILGQKVEFLVSFYNNEISEKSEIFDDQFSVERPDGSNFTLKIRSTKLEDSAMYFCASSRNSGRAGDEQFFGPGTRLTVL.

This rearrangement joins TRBV2 to TRBJ1-2, with D perhaps TRBD1 (6 bases). CDR1 and CDR2 (germline): SNHLY, FYNNEI. This CDR3 is 15 amino acids long. The germline V and J ends were trimmed by 1 base and 1 base, with 10 bases remaining between them. The CDR3, as DNA: TGTGCCAGCAGTGAAGGGACAGAGGTTAACTATGGCTACACCTTC. Translation gives CASSEGTEVNYGYTF.

This clone was counted once. V usage is TRBV30 and J usage is TRBJ2-1, with D perhaps TRBD1 (6 bases). Trimming left V 4 bases short and J 1 base short, with 14 bases between. Per germline, CDR1 GTSNPN and CDR2 SVGIG (reference sequence). The CDR3 sequence is 15 residues long. The CDR3 here is CAWKGEDRSYNEQFF. CDR3 DNA sequence: TGTGCCTGGAAAGGGGAAGACAGGTCCTACAATGAGCAGTTCTTC.

The genes are TRBV7-8 and TRBJ1-4; 7 bases line up with TRBD1. The V segment lost 5 bases and the J segment 1 base; nucleotides outside the gene matches: 7. The CDR3 is 16 amino acids. The germline gives CDR1 SGHVS, CDR2 FQNEAQ. CDR3 residues: CASSIQSGGTNEKLFF. The CDR3 nucleotides are TGTGCCAGCAGCATTCAGTCAGGGGGAACTAATGAAAAACTGTTTTTT.

This clone is a singleton in its sample. This chain connects TRBV18 to TRBJ2-5, with a tentative D call TRBD2 (5 bases). Germline V gives CDR1 KGHSH, CDR2 LQKENI. The V end was cut by 3 bases, the J end by 5 bases, with 7 bases between. The CDR3 spans 12 residues. Written as DNA, the CDR3 is TGTGCCAGCTCACCCGGGGAGGAGACCCAGTACTTC. Its protein product is CASSPGEETQYF.

This clone was observed a handful of times. The CDR3 region is CASGITVAGEDNEQFF. In DNA, the CDR3 is TGTGCTAGTGGTATAACCGTAGCGGGAGAAGACAATGAGCAGTTCTTC. V and J are TRBV12-5 and TRBJ2-1, with 9 bases aligning to TRBD2. CDR3 length: 16 residues. Germline V gene data show CDR1 as LGHNT and CDR2 as FRNRAP. The V and J ends lost 5 bases and 5 bases, in that order; junction bases with no gene match: 10.

This sequence joins TRBV5-1 and TRBJ2-7; 7 bases agree with TRBD1. The trim removed 4 bases at V and 7 bases at J, leaving 14 bases unmatched. The CDR3 is 15 amino acids. Germline CDR1 is SGHRS and CDR2 is YFSETQ. Written as DNA, the CDR3 is TGCGCCAGCAGCCTGAACAGGGGTTTGAACGAGGAGCAGTACTTC. Its protein is CASSLNRGLNEEQYF.

The chain recombines TRBV27 with TRBJ2-1; D is perhaps TRBD2 (6 bases). Germline CDR1 reads MNHEY; CDR2 reads SMNVEV (reference sequence). The CDR3 is made up of 15 amino acids. Trimming removed 3 bases from V and 4 bases from J, with 13 bases in between. The CDR3 DNA reads as TGTGCCAGCAGTTTGGGCGGGGTATATTACAATGAGCAGTTCTTC. Encoded protein: CASSLGGVYYNEQFF.

This rearrangement joins TRBV6-1 to TRBJ1-5; 7 bases are shared with TRBD1. Germline CDR1 reads MNHNS; CDR2 reads SASEGT. The CDR3 has 13 amino acids. J gave up 6 bases and V 1 base, and 0 bases lay outside the gene matches. The CDR3 region is CASSEDRGQPQHF. CDR3 in DNA: TGTGCCAGCAGTGAAGACAGGGGTCAGCCCCAGCATTTT.

This chain's CDR3 is CASGSRLGAYNEQFF. The DNA of the CDR3 is TGTGCCAGCGGCTCTCGACTAGGGGCATACAATGAGCAGTTCTTC. The J gene is TRBJ2-1, the V gene TRBV5-4, with D perhaps matching TRBD2 (6 bases). The CDR3 loop spans 15 amino acids. The germline V and J ends were trimmed by 7 bases and 4 bases, with 18 bases remaining between them. Germline lookup yields CDR1 SGHNT and CDR2 YYREEE (reference sequence).

This chain links TRBV13 with TRBJ2-1, with 7 bases lining up with TRBD2. Unmatched junction bases numbered 8, after V lost 4 bases and J lost 5 bases. CDR3 length equals 15 residues. Germline CDR1 is PRHDT and CDR2 is FYEKMQ (reference sequence). Written as DNA, the CDR3 is TGTGCCAGCAGCTCCTGGACTAGGGGAAACAATGAGCAGTTCTTC. Translating gives CASSSWTRGNNEQFF.

In its sample, this clone was seen a few times. The gene calls are TRBV28 and TRBJ1-2; 8 bases map to TRBD1. Losses at the gene ends were 3 bases for V and 6 bases for J; bases not matched to a gene: 6. The CDR3 is 14 amino acids. Germline V gene lookup returns CDR1 MDHEN and CDR2 SYDVKM. The CDR3 nucleotides read TGTGCCAGCAGTTTTCCAGGGGGCGCGGATGGCTACACCTTC. This gives the protein CASSFPGGADGYTF.

The chain is built from TRBV7-8 and TRBJ2-4, with 7 bases matching TRBD2. V lost 2 bases, J lost 0 bases, and 7 bases stayed unmatched. The germline gives CDR1 SGHVS, CDR2 FQNEAQ. This CDR3 has 17 amino acids. Written as DNA, the CDR3 is TGTGCCAGCAGCTTATCCAGGGAGGGGATAGCCAAAAACATTCAGTACTTC. Translation gives CASSLSREGIAKNIQYF.

The chain links TRBV7-8 to TRBJ2-3; D possibly corresponds to TRBD2 (6 bases). The germline gives CDR1 SGHVS, CDR2 FQNEAQ. V dropped 0 bases and J dropped 0 bases, with 10 bases sitting between them. The CDR3 extends over 16 amino acids. CDR3 protein: CASSLASGTSTDTQYF. CDR3 in DNA: TGTGCCAGCAGCTTAGCTTCAGGGACTAGCACAGATACGCAGTATTTT.

The rearrangement uses TRBV7-9 and TRBJ2-7, with a weak D call TRBD2 (5 bases). This CDR3 is 12 amino acids long. Per germline, CDR1 SEHNR and CDR2 FQNEAQ (reference sequence). V lost 5 bases and J lost 8, with 13 bases in between. CDR3 sequence reads: CASSPWVGKQYF. DNA for the CDR3: TGTGCCAGCAGCCCGTGGGTCGGGAAGCAGTACTTC.

The chain links TRBV11-2 to TRBJ2-5; 8 bases are shared with TRBD2. This CDR3 is 13 amino acids long. From germline, CDR1 is SGHAT and CDR2 FQNNGV. The ends lost 5 bases at V and 7 bases at J; junction bases unmatched: 6. The CDR3 protein is CASSQRERGTQYF. Here the CDR3 DNA reads TGTGCCAGCAGCCAGCGGGAGCGAGGGACCCAGTACTTC.

This chain uses TRBV6-5 with TRBJ2-7, with TRBD2 as a possible D gene (6 bases). This CDR3 spans 15 amino acids. The V gene's germline CDR1 is MNHEY and CDR2 SVGAGI. Trimming stripped 2 bases from V and 1 base from J, with 12 bases between. CDR3 in amino acids: CASSYRLATSYEQYF. In nucleotides, the CDR3 is TGTGCCAGCAGTTACCGGCTAGCGACTTCCTACGAGCAGTACTTC.

This chain connects TRBV30 to TRBJ2-4, with D perhaps matching TRBD1 (5 bases). The V end lost 3 bases, the J end lost 8 bases, and 11 bases lay between the germline ends. CDR3 length: 12 amino acids. Germline V lookup: CDR1 GTSNPN, CDR2 SVGIG (reference sequence). In DNA, the CDR3 is TGTGCCTGGAGCGACCCAGGGCACATTCAGTACTTC. Residues: CAWSDPGHIQYF.